These T cell receptor beta chains were read from a single sample in a study of T cell responses to AZD1222 COVID-19 vaccine. Sequencing used immunoSEQ multiplex PCR; TCRdb keeps in-frame clones, though not all of them. The sample carries approximately 150,000 clones, about nine tenths recorded once. This specimen consisted of peripheral blood, obtained on day 0 of AZD1222 vaccination. These receptors came from an adult in good health. Both conserved end residues are part of each CDR3. A D gene is named only where the DNA matches it firmly. Rows give clone size only sometimes, using once, few, many, or a class for an expanded clone.

clone size | J gene | V gene | D gene | CDR3 protein | CDR3 DNA
NA | TRBJ2-2 | TRBV2 | TRBD2 | CASIAELAGGPRAAGELFF | TGTGCCAGCATAGCCGAACTAGCGGGAGGGCCCCGGGCGGCCGGGGAGCTGTTTTTT
NA | TRBJ1-5 | TRBV5-1 | TRBD1 | CASSEDRGQPQHF | TGCGCCAGCAGCGAGGACAGGGGCCAGCCCCAGCATTTT
NA | TRBJ1-1 | TRBV7-9 | NA | CASSLGGRNEAFF | TGTGCCAGCAGCTTAGGTGGTCGGAATGAAGCTTTCTTT
NA | TRBJ1-1 | TRBV6-5 | NA | CASRGGRTTEAFF | TGTGCCAGCAGGGGTGGGAGGACCACTGAAGCTTTCTTT
NA | TRBJ1-3 | TRBV7-9 | NA | CASSLGTVHSGNTIYF | TGTGCCAGCAGCTTAGGGACAGTTCATTCTGGAAACACCATATATTTT
NA | TRBJ2-2 | TRBV5-1 | NA | CASSPSPGELFF | TGCGCCAGCAGCCCAAGTCCCGGGGAGCTGTTTTTT
NA | TRBJ1-5 | TRBV6-2/TRBV6-3 | NA | CASSLGGTHQPQHF | TGTGCCAGCAGTCTCGGGGGCACCCATCAGCCCCAGCATTTT
NA | TRBJ1-2 | TRBV19 | TRBD1 | CASSMVGTGGLSGYTF | TGTGCCAGTAGTATGGTCGGGACAGGGGGCTTAAGTGGCTACACCTTC
NA | TRBJ2-7 | TRBV6-1 | TRBD2 | CASSEGRGVSYEQYF | TGTGCCAGCAGTGAGGGGCGGGGGGTCTCCTACGAGCAGTACTTC
NA | TRBJ2-1 | TRBV7-9 | NA | CASSFSGPSYNEQFF | TGTGCCAGCAGCTTCTCGGGACCCTCCTACAATGAGCAGTTCTTC
NA | TRBJ1-2 | TRBV7-9 | TRBD1 | CASSFGQGANYGYTF | TGTGCCAGCAGCTTTGGACAGGGCGCTAACTATGGCTACACCTTC
few | TRBJ1-3 | TRBV29-1 | NA | CSVGPPIGDSGNTIYF | TGCAGCGTTGGGCCCCCCATCGGTGACTCTGGAAACACCATATATTTT
NA | TRBJ2-1 | TRBV10-3 | NA | CAISDGDSQFF | TGTGCCATCAGTGACGGGGACTCGCAGTTCTTC
NA | TRBJ1-1 | TRBV30 | NA | CAWEGTEAFF | TGTGCCTGGGAGGGAACTGAAGCTTTCTTT
NA | TRBJ2-3 | TRBV3-1/TRBV3-2 | TRBD2 | CASSQVVGTSSTDTQYF | TGTGCCAGCAGCCAAGTAGTTGGGACTAGCTCCACAGATACGCAGTATTTT
NA | TRBJ2-3 | TRBV25-1 | NA | CASSEFATIASGDTQYF | TGTGCCAGCAGTGAATTTGCCACAATAGCCTCTGGGGATACGCAGTATTTT
NA | TRBJ1-5 | TRBV30 | NA | CAWRQGEPGQPQHF | TGTGCCTGGAGGCAAGGTGAACCGGGCCAGCCCCAGCATTTT
NA | TRBJ2-5 | TRBV7-2 | TRBD1 | CASSFGQDRETQYF | TGTGCCAGCAGCTTCGGACAGGATAGGGAGACCCAGTACTTC
NA | TRBJ1-4 | TRBV4-1 | TRBD1 | CASSQIQGVGEKLFF | TGCGCCAGCAGCCAAATACAGGGGGTGGGTGAAAAACTGTTTTTT
NA | TRBJ1-1 | TRBV6-4 | NA | CASSLGPDTEAFF | TGTGCCAGCAGTCTTGGCCCGGACACTGAAGCTTTCTTT
NA | TRBJ2-7 | TRBV12-3/TRBV12-4 | NA | CASSLWIYEQYF | TGTGCCAGCAGTTTATGGATCTACGAGCAGTACTTC
few | TRBJ2-1 | TRBV6-4 | TRBD1 | CASSRGQGAGNEQFF | TGTGCCAGCAGCCGCGGACAGGGGGCGGGTAATGAGCAGTTCTTC
NA | TRBJ1-2 | TRBV11-2 | NA | CASSLGGGSYGYTF | TGTGCCAGCAGCTTAGGTGGGGGGAGCTATGGCTACACCTTC